A selection of T cell receptor beta chains follows, all from one sample in a study of blood T cell repertoires in COVID-19. Profiled with immunoSEQ multiplex PCR; TCRdb holds only in-frame clones, not every one. This sample carries 300,000 to 400,000 clones, about 92% of them seen once, and the ten largest clones take approximately 2.5%. Sequenced input: PBMCs or T cells enriched from blood (not recorded which). These receptors all come from a man between 60 and 70 years old who had recovered from COVID-19. The CDR3 runs from the conserved cysteine through the conserved F or W. D genes are given only for firm matches. Clone size is shown for a subset of rows, as once, few, many or a class of expanded clone.

len: 14
v_gene: TRBV18
abundance: NA
j_gene: TRBJ1-4
d_gene: TRBD1
CDR3nt: TGTGCCAGCTCACCGGGGACAGGCGGGGGAAAACTGTTTTTT
CDR3aa: CASSPGTGGGKLFF

len: 15
v_gene: TRBV11-2
abundance: NA
j_gene: TRBJ1-1
d_gene: NA
CDR3nt: TGTGCCAGCAGCTCCGGCGGGGGGGGGTACACTGAAGCTTTCTTT
CDR3aa: CASSSGGGGYTEAFF

len: 15
v_gene: TRBV3-1/TRBV3-2
abundance: NA
j_gene: TRBJ1-1
d_gene: NA
CDR3nt: TGTGCCAGCAGCCAAGCGGCAGGGAGGGGAGCTGAAGCTTTCTTT
CDR3aa: CASSQAAGRGAEAFF

len: 11
v_gene: TRBV12-3/TRBV12-4
abundance: NA
j_gene: TRBJ2-7
d_gene: NA
CDR3nt: TGTGCCAGCAGTCCCGGGGTTGAGCAGTACTTC
CDR3aa: CASSPGVEQYF

len: 15
v_gene: TRBV3-1/TRBV3-2
abundance: NA
j_gene: TRBJ1-6
d_gene: TRBD1
CDR3nt: TGTGCCAGCAGCCAACCGGGACAGATTGTATCACCCCTCCACTTT
CDR3aa: CASSQPGQIVSPLHF

len: 15
v_gene: TRBV5-5
abundance: NA
j_gene: TRBJ2-5
d_gene: NA
CDR3nt: TGTGCCAGCAGCTTGGGGGCCAGTGCGCAAGAGACCCAGTACTTC
CDR3aa: CASSLGASAQETQYF

len: 14
v_gene: TRBV2
abundance: NA
j_gene: TRBJ1-2
d_gene: NA
CDR3nt: TGTGCCAGCAGTGGGGACACAACTAACTATGGCTACACCTTC
CDR3aa: CASSGDTTNYGYTF

len: 16
v_gene: TRBV5-4
abundance: once
j_gene: TRBJ1-1
d_gene: NA
CDR3nt: TGTGCCAGCAGCATAACCCAGGGCCTACGGAACACTGAAGCTTTCTTT
CDR3aa: CASSITQGLRNTEAFF

len: 16
v_gene: TRBV12-5
abundance: NA
j_gene: TRBJ2-7
d_gene: TRBD1
CDR3nt: TGTGCTAGTGGTCTGGCCACCGGGACAGGACCTTACGAGCAGTACTTC
CDR3aa: CASGLATGTGPYEQYF

len: 15
v_gene: TRBV12-5
abundance: NA
j_gene: TRBJ2-3
d_gene: NA
CDR3nt: TGTGCTAGTGGTTTGACAGGGACAAGCACAGATACGCAGTATTTT
CDR3aa: CASGLTGTSTDTQYF

len: 20
v_gene: TRBV19
abundance: NA
j_gene: TRBJ2-2
d_gene: TRBD2
CDR3nt: TGTGCCAGTAGTATCCGACCTAGCGGGTACTTCTCCGCGAACACCGGGGAGCTGTTTTTT
CDR3aa: CASSIRPSGYFSANTGELFF

len: 12
v_gene: TRBV3-1/TRBV3-2
abundance: NA
j_gene: TRBJ2-7
d_gene: NA
CDR3nt: TGTGCCAGCAGTTTCCTCAAGCGGGAGCAGTACTTC
CDR3aa: CASSFLKREQYF

len: 16
v_gene: TRBV28
abundance: NA
j_gene: TRBJ2-2
d_gene: TRBD2
CDR3nt: TGTGCCAGTGGGGATTCAGCGGGAGTTCTCACCGGGGAGCTGTTTTTT
CDR3aa: CASGDSAGVLTGELFF

len: 14
v_gene: TRBV7-6
abundance: NA
j_gene: TRBJ2-7
d_gene: NA
CDR3nt: TGTGCCAGCAGCTTCGGACACTCCTCCTACGAGCAGTACTTC
CDR3aa: CASSFGHSSYEQYF

len: 16
v_gene: TRBV18
abundance: NA
j_gene: TRBJ2-7
d_gene: TRBD2
CDR3nt: TGTGCCAGCTCGCGCGAAACTAGCGGCGGAACCTACGAGCAGTACTTC
CDR3aa: CASSRETSGGTYEQYF

len: 14
v_gene: TRBV7-2
abundance: NA
j_gene: TRBJ2-2
d_gene: TRBD2
CDR3nt: TGTGCCAGCAGCCCGGGACTAGTTGGCGGGGAGCTGTTTTTT
CDR3aa: CASSPGLVGGELFF

len: 14
v_gene: TRBV7-9
abundance: few
j_gene: TRBJ2-7
d_gene: TRBD2
CDR3nt: TGTGCCAGCAGCTTTGCTGGCGGGAGTTACGAGCAGTACTTC
CDR3aa: CASSFAGGSYEQYF

len: 15
v_gene: TRBV6-4
abundance: NA
j_gene: TRBJ2-2
d_gene: TRBD2
CDR3nt: TGTGCCAGCAGTGAACTAGCGGGGAACACCGGGGAGCTGTTTTTT
CDR3aa: CASSELAGNTGELFF

len: 14
v_gene: TRBV27
abundance: NA
j_gene: TRBJ1-1
d_gene: NA
CDR3nt: TGTGCCAGCAGTTTATTTGCAGGGCGGACTGAAGCTTTCTTT
CDR3aa: CASSLFAGRTEAFF

len: 15
v_gene: TRBV6-2/TRBV6-3
abundance: NA
j_gene: TRBJ2-3
d_gene: NA
CDR3nt: TGTGCCAGCAGCCTCCGGCAGGCTAGCACAGATACGCAGTATTTT
CDR3aa: CASSLRQASTDTQYF

len: 18
v_gene: TRBV11-2
abundance: NA
j_gene: TRBJ1-2
d_gene: NA
CDR3nt: TGTGCCAGCAGCTTAAGCGGCCAAGCCCCCGGGACACACCATGGCTACACCTTC
CDR3aa: CASSLSGQAPGTHHGYTF

len: 13
v_gene: TRBV27
abundance: NA
j_gene: TRBJ1-4
d_gene: NA
CDR3nt: TGTGCCAGCAGTTTTACAGGGAGTGAAAAACTGTTTTTT
CDR3aa: CASSFTGSEKLFF

len: 13
v_gene: TRBV6-2/TRBV6-3
abundance: once
j_gene: TRBJ1-6
d_gene: NA
CDR3nt: TGTGCCAGCAGTTACCCCCCGAGGTCACCCCTCCACTTT
CDR3aa: CASSYPPRSPLHF

len: 17
v_gene: TRBV11-3
abundance: NA
j_gene: TRBJ2-3
d_gene: NA
CDR3nt: TGTGCCAGCAGCCTGCGACAGGCCGCACAGGGCACAGATACGCAGTATTTT
CDR3aa: CASSLRQAAQGTDTQYF

len: 13
v_gene: TRBV2
abundance: NA
j_gene: TRBJ1-3
d_gene: NA
CDR3nt: TGTGCCAGCGGCGCAGGGACAGGAAACACCATATATTTT
CDR3aa: CASGAGTGNTIYF

len: 17
v_gene: TRBV2
abundance: NA
j_gene: TRBJ2-2
d_gene: TRBD2
CDR3nt: TGTGCCAGCAGCTGGACTAGCGGGGGGATCAACACCGGGGAGCTGTTTTTT
CDR3aa: CASSWTSGGINTGELFF

len: 16
v_gene: TRBV7-9
abundance: NA
j_gene: TRBJ2-7
d_gene: NA
CDR3nt: TGTGCCAGCAGCCCCCCCCGGGGGATCAGCTCCTACGAGCAGTACTTC
CDR3aa: CASSPPRGISSYEQYF

len: 14
v_gene: TRBV11-2
abundance: NA
j_gene: TRBJ2-7
d_gene: NA
CDR3nt: TGTGCCAGCAGCTCCAGCATTGGGCCCTACGAGCAGTACTTC
CDR3aa: CASSSSIGPYEQYF

len: 16
v_gene: TRBV14
abundance: NA
j_gene: TRBJ2-7
d_gene: NA
CDR3nt: TGTGCCAGCAGCCAGACGGGACTTTCGGGAGTCTACGAGCAGTACTTC
CDR3aa: CASSQTGLSGVYEQYF